Sequencing of this T cell receptor (beta chain) was carried out in a study of neurological immune-mediated disorders. This clonotype was seen only a few times. TCRdb fed the 5' RACE reads into MiXCR, producing one record per CDR3 protein. The profile covers 15,000 to 20,000 distinct CDR3 sequences, with roughly 21% appearing a single time and more than 20% taken by the ten largest. Germline V gene sequence: CDR1 SGHDN, CDR2 FVKESK. The CDR3 length is 17 residues. Trimming removed 0 bases at V and 5 bases at J, with 16 bases between. J is TRBJ1-4 and V is TRBV14; unclear D gene. The sequenced sample was PBMCs. This sequence was found in a man in his forties or fifties in good health. CDR3 DNA: TGTGCCAGCAGCCAAGATCCCTCACCATCTCCGAATGAAAAACTGTTTTTT. Protein sequence: CASSQDPSPSPNEKLFF.